The rows below give T cell receptor beta chains drawn from one sample of a study of blood T cell repertoires in COVID-19. Sequenced by immunoSEQ multiplex PCR; TCRdb stores in-frame clones only, minus some. The sample holds 250,000 to 300,000 clones, around nine tenths seen once. Material for sequencing was PBMCs or T cells enriched from blood (not recorded which). The receptors originated from a woman aged 60-75 years in a cohort exposed to, infected with or recovered from COVID-19 (not recorded which). Each CDR3 is given with its conserved first and last residue. Each record gives: V gene, J gene, D gene, clone size, CDR3 protein, CDR3 DNA. The D gene is left open where the match is weak. Expanded clones are given a class, and other clones once, few, many or no size at all.

V: TRBV5-4
J: TRBJ2-1
D: TRBD2
size: NA
CDR3: CASRPSGGAQYNEQFF
DNA: TGTGCCAGCAGGCCTTCGGGAGGGGCCCAATACAATGAACAGTTCTTC

V: TRBV28
J: TRBJ1-1
D: NA
size: NA
CDR3: CASSAPGQKGEAFF
DNA: TGTGCCAGCAGTGCACCCGGACAGAAAGGTGAAGCTTTCTTT

V: TRBV24-1
J: TRBJ2-1
D: NA
size: NA
CDR3: CATSDSPGSYNEQFF
DNA: TGTGCCACCAGTGATTCCCCCGGCTCCTACAATGAGCAGTTCTTC

V: TRBV5-1
J: TRBJ2-1
D: NA
size: NA
CDR3: CASTRGPEYNEQFF
DNA: TGCGCCAGCACCAGGGGACCGGAATACAATGAGCAGTTCTTC

V: TRBV28
J: TRBJ1-5
D: NA
size: once
CDR3: CASSLWSAGNSNQPQHF
DNA: TGTGCCAGCAGTTTATGGTCGGCCGGGAATAGCAATCAGCCCCAGCATTTT

V: TRBV5-1
J: TRBJ1-2
D: NA
size: NA
CDR3: CASSPDRIGYTF
DNA: TGCGCCAGCAGTCCAGACAGAATCGGCTACACCTTC

V: TRBV3-1/TRBV3-2
J: TRBJ1-5
D: NA
size: once
CDR3: CASSQHQQLWPQHF
DNA: TGTGCCAGCAGCCAACACCAACAGTTATGGCCCCAGCATTTT

V: TRBV24-1
J: TRBJ2-5
D: TRBD2
size: NA
CDR3: CATEPGTSKRGTQYF
DNA: TGTGCCACGGAACCCGGGACTAGCAAGCGGGGGACCCAGTACTTC

V: TRBV4-1
J: TRBJ2-1
D: TRBD2
size: NA
CDR3: CASSPSPAGVRLNEQFF
DNA: TGCGCCAGCAGCCCCTCCCCAGCGGGAGTGAGACTCAATGAGCAGTTCTTC

V: TRBV2
J: TRBJ1-2
D: TRBD1
size: NA
CDR3: CASSETPPDRERGYTF
DNA: TGTGCCAGCAGTGAAACGCCCCCGGACAGGGAGAGGGGCTACACCTTC

V: TRBV6-5
J: TRBJ1-2
D: TRBD1
size: NA
CDR3: CASHGQGRGGYTF
DNA: TGTGCCAGCCATGGACAGGGGAGGGGTGGCTACACCTTC